The TCR beta chain under discussion was sequenced for a study of T cells in Graves' hyperthyroidism and ophthalmopathy. Each 10 ml fresh peripheral blood draw supplied the PBMCs. This clonotype was observed a handful of times. The CDR3 runs to 14 residues. V was pared by 2 bases and J by 4 bases, with 9 bases between. Germline lookup yields CDR1 SGDLS and CDR2 YYNGEE. The TCR beta CDR3 regions underwent amplification using RNA transcripts as the source. HTBI primers were the set used in a first-round RT-PCR of the TCR CDR3. MiXCR, run by TCRdb on the multiplex PCR reads, gives a single entry per CDR3 protein. The sample gives over 250,000 distinct CDR3 sequences, around 15% of which show up once; over 45% is in the top ten.

Sequences were obtained from blood. This TCR came from a woman aged 60-75 years with Graves' ophthalmopathy. The chain combines TRBV9 with TRBJ1-4; D unresolved. The CDR3 here is CASSVTDGNEKLFF. DNA for the CDR3: TGTGCCAGCAGCGTGACGGACGGTAATGAAAAACTGTTTTTT.